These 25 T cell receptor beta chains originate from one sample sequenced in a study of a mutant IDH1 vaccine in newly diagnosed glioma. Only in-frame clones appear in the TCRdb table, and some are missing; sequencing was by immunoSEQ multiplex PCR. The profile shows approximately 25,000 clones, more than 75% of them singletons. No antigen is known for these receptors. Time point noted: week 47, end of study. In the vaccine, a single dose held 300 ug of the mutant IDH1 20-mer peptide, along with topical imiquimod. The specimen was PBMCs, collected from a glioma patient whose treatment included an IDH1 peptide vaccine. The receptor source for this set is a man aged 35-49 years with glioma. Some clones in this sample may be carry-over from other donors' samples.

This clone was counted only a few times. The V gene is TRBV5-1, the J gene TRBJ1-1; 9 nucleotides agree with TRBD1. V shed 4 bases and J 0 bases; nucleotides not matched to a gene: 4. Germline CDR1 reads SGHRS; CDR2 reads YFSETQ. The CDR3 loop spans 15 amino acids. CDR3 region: CASSPQGAVNTEAFF. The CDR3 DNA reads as TGCGCCAGCAGCCCACAGGGGGCCGTGAACACTGAAGCTTTCTTT.

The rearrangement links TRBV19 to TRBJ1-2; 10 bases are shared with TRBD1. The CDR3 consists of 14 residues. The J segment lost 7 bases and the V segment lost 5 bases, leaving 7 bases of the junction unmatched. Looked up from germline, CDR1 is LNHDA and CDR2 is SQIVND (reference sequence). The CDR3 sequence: CASSGGQGPPGYTF. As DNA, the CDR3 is TGTGCCAGTAGTGGGGGACAGGGGCCCCCTGGCTACACCTTC.

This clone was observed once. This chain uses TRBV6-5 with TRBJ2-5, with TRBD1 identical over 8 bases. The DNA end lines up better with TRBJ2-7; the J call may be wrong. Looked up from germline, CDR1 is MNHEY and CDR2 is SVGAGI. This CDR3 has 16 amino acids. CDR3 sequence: CASSYFPDRETYEQYF. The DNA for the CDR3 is TGTGCCAGCAGTTACTTCCCGGACAGGGAAACCTACGAGCAGTACTTC.

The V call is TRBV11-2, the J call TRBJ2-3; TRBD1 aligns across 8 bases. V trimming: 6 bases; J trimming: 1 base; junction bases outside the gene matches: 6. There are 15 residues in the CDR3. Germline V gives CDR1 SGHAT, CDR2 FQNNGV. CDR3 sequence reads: CASSRSGGGTDTQYF. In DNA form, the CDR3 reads TGTGCCAGCAGTCGATCAGGGGGCGGCACAGATACGCAGTATTTT.

CDR3 DNA sequence: TGTGCCAGCAGGCCGCCGGGGGCTAATGAGCAGTTCTTC. As protein: CASRPPGANEQFF. The gene calls are TRBV11-3 and TRBJ2-1; D may correspond to TRBD1 or TRBD2 (6 bases each). Trimming removed 6 bases from V and 7 bases from J, with 13 bases in between. The CDR3 is 13 residues long. The germline gives CDR1 SGHNT, CDR2 YENEEA.

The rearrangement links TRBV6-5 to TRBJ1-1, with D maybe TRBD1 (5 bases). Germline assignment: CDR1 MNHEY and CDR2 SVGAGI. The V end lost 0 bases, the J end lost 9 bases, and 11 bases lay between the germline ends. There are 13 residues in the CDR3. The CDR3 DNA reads TGTGCCAGCAGTTACTCGAATGGGGGTAAAGCTTTCTTT. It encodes CASSYSNGGKAFF.

The CDR3 DNA sequence: TGTGCCTGGAGTGTTGTGGACAGGAACACCGGGGAGCTGTTTTTT. Protein product: CAWSVVDRNTGELFF. The chain combines TRBV30 with TRBJ2-2; possibly TRBD1 for D (6 bases). The CDR3 extends over 15 amino acids. CDR1 GTSNPN and CDR2 SVGIG come from the germline V gene (reference sequence). V gave up 0 bases and J gave up 1 base, with 9 bases separating them.

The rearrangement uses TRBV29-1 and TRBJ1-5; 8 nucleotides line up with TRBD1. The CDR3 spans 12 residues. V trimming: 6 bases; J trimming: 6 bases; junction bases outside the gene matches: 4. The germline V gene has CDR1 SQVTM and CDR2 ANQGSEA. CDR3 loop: CSVQGAGQPQHF. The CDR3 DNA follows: TGCAGCGTCCAGGGGGCGGGTCAGCCCCAGCATTTT.

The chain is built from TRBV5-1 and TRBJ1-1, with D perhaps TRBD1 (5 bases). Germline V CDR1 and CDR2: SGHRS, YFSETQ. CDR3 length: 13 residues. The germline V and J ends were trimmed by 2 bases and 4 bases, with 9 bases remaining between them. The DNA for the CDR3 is TGCGCCAGCAGCTTAAGGGGAGGCACTGAAGCTTTCTTT. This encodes CASSLRGGTEAFF. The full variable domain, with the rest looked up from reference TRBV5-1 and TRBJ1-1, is KAGVTQTPRYLIKTRGQQVTLSCSPISGHRSVSWYQQTPGQGLQFLFEYFSETQRNKGNFPGRFSGRQFSNSRSEMNVSTLELGDSALYLCASSLRGGTEAFFGQGTRLTVV.

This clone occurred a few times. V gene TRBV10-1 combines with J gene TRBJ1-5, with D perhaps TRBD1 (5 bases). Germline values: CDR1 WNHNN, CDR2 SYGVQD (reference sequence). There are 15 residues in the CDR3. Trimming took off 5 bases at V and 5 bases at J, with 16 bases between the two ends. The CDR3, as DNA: TGCGCCAGCAGTACCGGGACTGACTGGGATCAGCCCCAGCATTTT. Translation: CASSTGTDWDQPQHF.

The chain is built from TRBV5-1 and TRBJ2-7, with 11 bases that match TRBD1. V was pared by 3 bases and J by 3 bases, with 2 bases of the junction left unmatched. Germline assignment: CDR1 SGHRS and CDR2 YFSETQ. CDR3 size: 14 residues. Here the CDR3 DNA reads TGCGCCAGCAGCTGGACAGGGGGCGGCTACGAGCAGTACTTC. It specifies CASSWTGGGYEQYF.

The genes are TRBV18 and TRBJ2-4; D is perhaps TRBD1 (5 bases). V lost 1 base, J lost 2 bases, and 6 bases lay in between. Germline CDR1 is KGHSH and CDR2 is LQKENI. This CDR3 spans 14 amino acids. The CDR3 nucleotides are TGTGCCAGCTCACCACAGGGGACCAAAAACATTCAGTACTTC. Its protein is CASSPQGTKNIQYF.

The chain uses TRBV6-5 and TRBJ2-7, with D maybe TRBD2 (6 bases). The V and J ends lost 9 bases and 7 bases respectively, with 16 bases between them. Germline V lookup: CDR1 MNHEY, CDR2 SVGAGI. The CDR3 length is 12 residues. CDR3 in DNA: TGTGCCAGTCGGAACGGGGGTGGGGAGCAGTACTTC. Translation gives CASRNGGGEQYF.

The CDR3 DNA sequence: TGTGCCAGCAGCATACGAAGTGAGTCGAACACTGAAGCTTTCTTT. Amino acids: CASSIRSESNTEAFF. The chain has TRBV11-3 and TRBJ1-1; no firm D call. Germline V gene lookup returns CDR1 SGHNT and CDR2 YENEEA. CDR3 length: 15 amino acids. Trimming pared 5 bases from V and 1 base from J, leaving 14 bases between.

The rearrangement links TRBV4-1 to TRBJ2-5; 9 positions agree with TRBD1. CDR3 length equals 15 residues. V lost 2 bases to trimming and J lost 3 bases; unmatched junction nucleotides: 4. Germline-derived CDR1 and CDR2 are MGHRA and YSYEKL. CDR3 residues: CASSQRRDREETQYF. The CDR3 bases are TGCGCCAGCAGCCAACGCCGGGACAGGGAAGAGACCCAGTACTTC.

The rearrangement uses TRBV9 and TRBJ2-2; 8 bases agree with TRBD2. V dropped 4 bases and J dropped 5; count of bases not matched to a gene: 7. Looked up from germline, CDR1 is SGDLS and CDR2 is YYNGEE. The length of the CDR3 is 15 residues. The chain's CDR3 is CASSPGTSATGELFF. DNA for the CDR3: TGTGCCAGCAGCCCCGGGACTAGTGCTACCGGGGAGCTGTTTTTT.

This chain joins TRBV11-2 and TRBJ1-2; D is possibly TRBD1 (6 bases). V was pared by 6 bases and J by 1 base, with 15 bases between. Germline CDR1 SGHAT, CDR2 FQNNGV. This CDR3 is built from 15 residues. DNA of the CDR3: TGTGCCAGCAGGTTAACAGGGAAGGGTAACTATGGCTACACCTTC. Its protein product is CASRLTGKGNYGYTF.

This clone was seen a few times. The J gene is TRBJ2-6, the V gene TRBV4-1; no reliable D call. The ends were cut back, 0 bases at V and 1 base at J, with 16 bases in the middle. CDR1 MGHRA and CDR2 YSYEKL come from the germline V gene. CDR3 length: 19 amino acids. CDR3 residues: CASSQDMERTVSGANVLTF. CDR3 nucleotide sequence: TGCGCCAGCAGCCAAGATATGGAACGGACGGTTTCTGGGGCCAACGTCCTGACTTTC.

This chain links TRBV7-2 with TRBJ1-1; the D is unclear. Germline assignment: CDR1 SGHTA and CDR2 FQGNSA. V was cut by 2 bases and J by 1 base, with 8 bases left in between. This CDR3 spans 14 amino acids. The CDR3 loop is CASSLQAANTEAFF. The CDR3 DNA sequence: TGTGCCAGCAGCTTACAAGCAGCGAACACTGAAGCTTTCTTT.

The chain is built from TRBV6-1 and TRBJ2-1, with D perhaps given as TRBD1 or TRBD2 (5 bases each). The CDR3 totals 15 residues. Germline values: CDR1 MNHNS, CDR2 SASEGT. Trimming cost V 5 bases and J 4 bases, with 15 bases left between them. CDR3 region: CASSSGWGLYNEQFF. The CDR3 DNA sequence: TGTGCCAGCAGTAGCGGATGGGGCCTGTACAATGAGCAGTTCTTC.

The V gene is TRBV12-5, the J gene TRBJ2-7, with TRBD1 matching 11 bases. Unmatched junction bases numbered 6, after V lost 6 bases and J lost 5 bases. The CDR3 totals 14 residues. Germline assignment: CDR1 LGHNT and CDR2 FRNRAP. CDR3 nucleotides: TGTGCTAGTGGCTGGGACAGGGGGATTGACGAGCAGTACTTC. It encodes CASGWDRGIDEQYF.

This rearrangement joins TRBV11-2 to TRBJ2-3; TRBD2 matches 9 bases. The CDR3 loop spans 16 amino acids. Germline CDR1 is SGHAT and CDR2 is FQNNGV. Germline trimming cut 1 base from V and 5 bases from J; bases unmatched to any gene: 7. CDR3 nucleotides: TGTGCCAGCAGCTTAGTAGCGAGCGGGGGGCAAGATACGCAGTATTTT. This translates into CASSLVASGGQDTQYF.

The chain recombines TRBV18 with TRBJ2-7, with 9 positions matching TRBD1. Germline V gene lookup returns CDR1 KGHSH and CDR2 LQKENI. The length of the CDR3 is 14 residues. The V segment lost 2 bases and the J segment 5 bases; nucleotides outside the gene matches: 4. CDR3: CASSPTDRGHEQYF. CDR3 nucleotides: TGTGCCAGCTCACCAACGGACAGGGGCCACGAGCAGTACTTC. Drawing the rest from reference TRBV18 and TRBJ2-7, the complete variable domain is NAGVMQNPRHLVRRRGQEARLRCSPMKGHSHVYWYRQLPEEGLKFMVYLQKENIIDESGMPKERFSAEFPKEGPSILRIQQVVRGDSAAYFCASSPTDRGHEQYFGPGTRLTVT.

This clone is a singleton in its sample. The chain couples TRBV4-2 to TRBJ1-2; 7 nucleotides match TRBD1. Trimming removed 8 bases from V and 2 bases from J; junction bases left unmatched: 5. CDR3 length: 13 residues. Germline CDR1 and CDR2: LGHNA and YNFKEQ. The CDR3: CASAKGANYGYTF. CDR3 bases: TGTGCCAGCGCGAAGGGGGCCAACTATGGCTACACCTTC.

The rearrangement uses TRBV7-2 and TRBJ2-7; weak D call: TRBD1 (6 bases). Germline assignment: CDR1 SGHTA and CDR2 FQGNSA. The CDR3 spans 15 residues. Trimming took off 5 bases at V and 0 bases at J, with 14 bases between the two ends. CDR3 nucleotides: TGTGCCAGCAGCCCGGGACACCTGAGCTCCTACGAGCAGTACTTC. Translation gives CASSPGHLSSYEQYF. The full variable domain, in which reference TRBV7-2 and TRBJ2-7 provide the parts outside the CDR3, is GAGVSQSPSNKVTEKGKDVELRCDPISGHTALYWYRQSLGQGLEFLIYFQGNSAPDKSGLPSDRFSAERTGGSVSTLTIQRTQQEDSAVYLCASSPGHLSSYEQYFGPGTRLTVT.